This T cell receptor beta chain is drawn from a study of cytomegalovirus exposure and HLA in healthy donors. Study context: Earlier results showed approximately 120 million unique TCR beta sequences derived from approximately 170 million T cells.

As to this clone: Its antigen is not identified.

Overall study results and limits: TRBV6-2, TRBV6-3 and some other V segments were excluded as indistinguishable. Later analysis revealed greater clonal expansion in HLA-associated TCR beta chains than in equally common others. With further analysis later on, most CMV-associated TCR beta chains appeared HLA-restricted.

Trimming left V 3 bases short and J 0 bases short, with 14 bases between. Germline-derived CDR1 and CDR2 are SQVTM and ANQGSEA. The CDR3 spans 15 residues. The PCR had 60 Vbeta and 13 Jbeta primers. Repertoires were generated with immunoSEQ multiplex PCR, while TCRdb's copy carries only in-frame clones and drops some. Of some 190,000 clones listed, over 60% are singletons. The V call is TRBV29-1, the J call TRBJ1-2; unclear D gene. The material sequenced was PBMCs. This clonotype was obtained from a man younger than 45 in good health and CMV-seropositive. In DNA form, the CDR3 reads TGCAGCGTTGAGACTCCCAGCAGAGCTAACTATGGCTACACCTTC. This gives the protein CSVETPSRANYGYTF. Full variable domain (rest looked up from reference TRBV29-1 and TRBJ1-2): SAVISQKPSRDICQRGTSLTIQCQVDSQVTMMFWYRQQPGQSLTLIATANQGSEATYESGFVIDKFPISRPNLTFSTLTVSNMSPEDSSIYLCSVETPSRANYGYTFGSGTRLTVV.